The sequence of this T cell receptor beta chain was determined in a study of cytomegalovirus exposure and HLA in healthy donors (dated by TCRdb to 2016 to 2017). Background for the entire study: According to an earlier analysis of 450 to 650 of the donors, 150 million to 200 million T cells yielded over 90 million unique TCR beta sequences and 250 to 350 Gb of sequence data. A later analysis re-examined previously published TCR beta repertoires from 600 to 700 donors and added high-resolution HLA genotyping to investigate patterns of TCR occurrence. Roughly 300 gigabases of sequencing data and around 80 million unique TCR sequences made up an early release that covered nearly 650 HLA-typed donors. Rather than using new phenotypic data, the later analysis identified candidate immune exposures from TCR beta sequences and from how often those sequences occurred across donors. The genetic ancestry cluster associated with self-reported Caucasian donors included about 81% of the 300 to 400 genotyped donors. In addition to the first cohort of roughly 700 subjects, a separate validation cohort of approximately 130 different subjects was used. A later genetic analysis used genome-wide SNP genotypes for about 60% of the roughly 700 donors, treating that subset as a discovery cohort. HLA typing included class I and class II loci at four-digit resolution. High-throughput TCR immunosequencing, statistical association of individual TCRs with disease status, and machine learning were combined to predict cytomegalovirus infection status. Donor age, sex, ethnicity and CMV serostatus were compiled together with the repertoire data. An earlier analysis of 587 of the donors used high-throughput TCR beta sequencing to judge whether each TCR beta V gene segment behaved as functional or pseudogenic. All discovery cohort repertoires had been generated using a single sequencing platform. Because of strong linkage in the cohort, roughly five DR-DQ haplotypes were treated as single units for association and clustering. The study was designed to test whether signatures of past pathogen exposure could be identified by cataloging public T cell receptors. Typing coverage varied by locus: about 620-630 donors for A, B, C, DRB1 and DQB1; roughly 510 for DQA1; around 610 for DPA1; approximately 490 for DPB1. The study used immunosequencing to profile the T cell repertoires of some 600 subjects and linked those repertoires to cytomegalovirus serostatus. Across 300 to 400 genotyped donors of the cohort, an average of about 240,000 unique TCR beta nucleotide sequences per donor were sequenced, and around 19% of those sequences were non-productive.

The cohort comprised 550 to 700 healthy bone marrow donors. Cohort members were all nominally healthy when sampled, although unrecorded immune exposures were likely present. The donor was CMV seronegative and belonged to the group of roughly 330 seronegative cohort members. A peripheral blood sample was collected from each donor, and TCR beta sequencing was performed on peripheral blood mononuclear cells. Genomic DNA was extracted from the blood cell samples with the Qiagen DNeasy Blood Extraction Kit. Broader findings and caveats from the paper: Compared with the approximately 670-donor mean, donors in an Asian-associated ancestry cluster had fewer N-insertions in productive TCRs, according to a later genetic analysis. Correlated functional status among segregating V segments might reflect linkage disequilibrium, but an unknown experimental factor could not be ruled out. Broadly in line with IMGT annotations, most TCR beta V segments showed up in productive rearrangements about 87% or about 30% of the time in an earlier analysis of under 700 of the donors. In a later analysis, about 17,000 TCR beta sequences were associated with specific HLA alleles at a false discovery rate of 0.05. Presence/absence analyses assumed roughly uniform sequencing depth across donors, an assumption that may not hold. Most TCR sequences were seen in very few donors, while some public TCRs were found in many individuals. The study listed 150 to 200 TCR beta chains as associated with cytomegalovirus. Because some donors lacked HLA typing at each locus, the association tests relied only on the typed subset. A group of highly shared sequence variants was considered likely to be a technical artifact of the sequencing pipeline. When HLA alleles, especially DR and DQ, strongly co-occurred, attributing TCR associations to individual alleles was difficult. Most CMV-associated TCR beta chains appeared to be HLA-restricted in a later analysis, and the HLA associations seemed to be driven largely by CMV exposure. In a later analysis, the rate of TCR association differed among HLA loci, with DRB1 alleles having the most associated TCRs and HLA-C alleles having the fewest. Several of the top co-occurrence clusters appeared to be linked to parvovirus B19, influenza, CMV and Epstein-Barr virus, according to a later analysis. For the cohort, immune exposure information was limited to CMV serostatus. In a later analysis, HLA-associated TCR beta chains were found to be more clonally expanded and to have lower generation probabilities than equally common non-associated chains. This cohort had only TCR beta chains sequenced, and the lack of alpha or paired-chain data limited which features could be detected. Roughly 17 rarely observed V segments, including chromosome 9 orphons, were excluded from the earlier analysis of about 610 of the donors because counts were too low. A further reported finding was that TCR beta sequences accurately predicted the HLA-A and HLA-B alleles for most subjects in the first cohort. V-gene and J-gene trimming of TCR beta chains was associated with a missense DCLRE1C variant in a later genetic analysis, and the association was replicated in an independent cohort. The classifier was reported to diagnose cytomegalovirus status with high specificity and sensitivity in both the original cohort and the validation cohort. Because the 87-base-pair reads could not distinguish some IMGT-functional V segments, including TRBV6-2 and TRBV6-3, those segments were excluded. The authors suggested that the approach could potentially be generalized to other disease states and immunological phenotypes. In vitro tests confirmed that a few of the cytomegalovirus-associated TCR beta chains recognize cytomegalovirus antigens.

Receptor amplification or capture employed the immunoSEQ multiplex PCR assay. A mixture of 60 forward primers for TCR Vbeta segments and 13 reverse primers for TCR Jbeta segments was used in the multiplex PCR. A multiplex PCR assay on genomic DNA amplified the CDR3 region of rearranged TCR beta genes. Amplified TCR beta libraries were sequenced as 87-base-pair reads on the Illumina HiSeq System. The authors processed their data as follows. In a later analysis, tens of millions of unique TCR beta chains were counted across the 500 to 850 repertoires, and roughly 11 million of these chains were shared by at least two donors. A nearest-neighbor algorithm error-corrected the raw reads and collapsed the reads into unique sequences, merging closely related sequences to remove PCR and sequencing errors. Alignment of CDR3 sequences to IMGT reference sequences was used to assign V, D and J gene segments. Each retained sequence needed at least a six-nucleotide match to both a V gene segment and a J gene segment. A rearrangement was called productive if the CDR3 had no stop codons and remained in frame with V and J, and every other rearrangement was called non-productive. Following IMGT convention, CDR3 was defined as the stretch from the second conserved V-encoded cysteine up to the conserved J-encoded phenylalanine. Sequences without an unambiguous match to a single V gene segment were excluded from the earlier analysis of almost 600 of the donors. An earlier analysis of a few hundred of the donors classified V segments as functional when productive rearrangements were above 56.7% and as segregating when the standard deviation between donors was above 5%. To diagnose cytomegalovirus status from the catalog of TCR beta chain sequences, a statistical classification framework was built. V and J gene assignment, in a later analysis, came from comparing TCR nucleotide sequences with IMGT/GENE-DB human TR gene sequences. In a later analysis, CDR3 sequences and most-parsimonious VDJ recombination scenarios were assigned using the TCRdist pipeline. A later analysis defined each TCR beta chain by its CDR3 amino acid sequence plus V-gene family, and excluded reads lacking a unique V-gene family. As a way to deal with suspected cross-contamination and a sequencing artifact, a later analysis dropped nearly 600 nucleotide sequences that were highly shared and had low generation probability. In a later analysis, a clonal expansion index for each public chain was calculated from normalized within-repertoire ranks of inferred template counts. In a later analysis, generation probabilities were computed using a VDJ recombination model fitted to out-of-frame rearrangements, and the results were checked against IGoR. Hypergeometric tests were used in a later analysis to score TCR-TCR, TCR-HLA and TCR-CMV co-occurrence, with a repertoire-size bias correction applied to the TCR pairs. To estimate false discovery rates, a later analysis permuted the HLA or CMV assignments 20 times. A later analysis grouped co-occurring TCRs with DBSCAN, adding TCRdist sequence similarity when clustering within HLA-allele-positive subsets. Repertoires with fewer than 30,000 or more than 120,000 public chains were left out of co-occurrence clustering, as were five repertoires with anomalous nucleotide sharing. What TCRdb holds here is the immuneACCESS table cut down to in-frame rearrangements. Part of the clones is not present; checked against another copy, under half of the missing clones reflect an unresolved V gene, and the others are unexplained. V and J calls and clone size are those listed in that table; D and trimming were worked out from the DNA. For this sample the table gives 150,000 to 200,000 clones, of which roughly four fifths were detected only once. The ten largest clones represent about 1.5% of the sample.

To note about this clone: The antigen this receptor binds is unknown. No much larger clonotype is one base removed from it; base qualities were not supplied.

The germline V gene supplies CDR1 SGHVS and CDR2 FQNEAQ. The germline ends are 5 bases apart after V is trimmed by 2 bases and J by 4 bases. The CDR3 spans 12 residues, from the cysteine through the phenylalanine. The entry retains the CDR3 DNA only, 36 bases that are in frame from base 1. The material sequenced was PBMCs. This chain joins TRBV7-8 to TRBJ1-1, and the D gene may be TRBD1, 5 bases matching. This sequence originates from a man between 18 and 29 years old in good health and CMV-seronegative. The sequence in DNA is TGTGCCAGCAGCTTAAGGGGCACTGAAGCTTTCTTT. Its protein product is CASSLRGTEAFF.